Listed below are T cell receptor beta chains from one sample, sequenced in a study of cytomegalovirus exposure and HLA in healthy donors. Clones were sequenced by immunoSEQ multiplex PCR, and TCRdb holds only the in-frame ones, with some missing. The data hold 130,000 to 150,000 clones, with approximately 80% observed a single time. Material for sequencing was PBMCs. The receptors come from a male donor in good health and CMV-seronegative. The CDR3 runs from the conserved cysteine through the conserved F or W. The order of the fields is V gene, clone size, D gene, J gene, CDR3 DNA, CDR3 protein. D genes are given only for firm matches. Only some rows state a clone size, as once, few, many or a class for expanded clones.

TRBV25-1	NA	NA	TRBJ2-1	TGTGCCAGCGAGGGCGTCCGCAATGAGCAGTTCTTC	CASEGVRNEQFF
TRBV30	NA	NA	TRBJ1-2	TGTGCCTGGAGTGTAAGCAGGGTGAGCTATGGCTACACCTTC	CAWSVSRVSYGYTF
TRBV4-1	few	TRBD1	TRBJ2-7	TGCGCCAGCAGCCCAGTGACAGGGGGCTCCGAGCAGTACTTC	CASSPVTGGSEQYF
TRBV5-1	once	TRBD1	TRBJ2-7	TGCGCCAGCAGCCCAAGGACAGGCGCTTCCTACGAGCAGTACTTC	CASSPRTGASYEQYF
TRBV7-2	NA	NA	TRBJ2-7	TGTGCCAGCAGCTCCGACAGCACGGTAACGGAGCAGTACTTC	CASSSDSTVTEQYF
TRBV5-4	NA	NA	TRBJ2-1	TGTGCCAGCAGCCCTGATAGCGGTAGCTCCTACAATGAGCAGTTCTTC	CASSPDSGSSYNEQFF
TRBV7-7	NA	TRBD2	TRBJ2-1	TGTGCCAGCAGCTCCGGGGGGGGGAGTGAGCAGTTCTTC	CASSSGGGSEQFF
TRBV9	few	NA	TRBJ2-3	TGTGCCAGCAATCCGGGGAGCACAGATACGCAGTATTTT	CASNPGSTDTQYF
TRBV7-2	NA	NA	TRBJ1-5	TGTGCCAGCAGCCTGTATCAGGGCAATCAGCCCCAGCATTTT	CASSLYQGNQPQHF
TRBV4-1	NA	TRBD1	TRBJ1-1	TGCGCCAGCAGCCAAGAAGGAGGGGCCGACAGGGATGAAGCTTTCTTT	CASSQEGGADRDEAFF
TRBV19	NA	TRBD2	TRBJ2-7	TGTGCCAGTAGTGGACTAGCGGGGGGGAGCGAGCAGTACTTC	CASSGLAGGSEQYF
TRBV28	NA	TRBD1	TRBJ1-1	TGTGCCAGCACCCAGGACAGGCCCATGAACACTGAAGCTTTCTTT	CASTQDRPMNTEAFF
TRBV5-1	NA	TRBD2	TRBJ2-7	TGCGCCAGCAGCTTGTTAGGAGCGGGGGGCTACGAGCAGTACTTC	CASSLLGAGGYEQYF
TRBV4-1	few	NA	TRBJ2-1	TGCGCCAGCAGCCAAGTGGGGAAGGGGTCCTACAATGAGCAGTTCTTC	CASSQVGKGSYNEQFF
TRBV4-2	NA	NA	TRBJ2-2	TGTGCCAGCAGCCAAGATCGGTCCACCGGGGAGCTGTTTTTT	CASSQDRSTGELFF
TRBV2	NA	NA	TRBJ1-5	TGTGCCAGCAGCGAGGGCAATCAGCCCCAGCATTTT	CASSEGNQPQHF
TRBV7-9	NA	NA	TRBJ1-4	TGTGCCAGCAGCTTAGTAGCATCCTCAACTAATGAAAAACTGTTTTTT	CASSLVASSTNEKLFF
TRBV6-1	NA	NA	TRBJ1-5	TGTGCCAGCAGTGCAATATCAGGTCATAATCAGCCCCAGCATTTT	CASSAISGHNQPQHF
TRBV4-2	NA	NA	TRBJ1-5	TGTGCCAGCAGCCAAGATCCCCGGGACACATATCGGCCCCAGCATTTT	CASSQDPRDTYRPQHF
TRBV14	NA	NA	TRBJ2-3	TGTGCCAGCAGCCAATTACGGACTGTGGGCACAGATACGCAGTATTTT	CASSQLRTVGTDTQYF
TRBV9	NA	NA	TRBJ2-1	TGTGCCAGCAGCCAGGGGACGGGCTGGGATGAGCAGTTCTTC	CASSQGTGWDEQFF
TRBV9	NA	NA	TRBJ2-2	TGTGCCAGCAGCGTATCTAGCGAGGGGAGGTCCGGGGAGCTGTTTTTT	CASSVSSEGRSGELFF
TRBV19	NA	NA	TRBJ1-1	TGTGCCAGTAGTGAGAACAGTGCTTACACTGAAGCTTTCTTT	CASSENSAYTEAFF
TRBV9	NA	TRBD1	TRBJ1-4	TGTGCCAGCAGCGTCACAACGGACAGGGGTGAAAAACTGTTTTTT	CASSVTTDRGEKLFF
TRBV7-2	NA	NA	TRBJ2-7	TGTGCCAGCAGATTCAGCAGGGGCGAGCAGTACTTC	CASRFSRGEQYF
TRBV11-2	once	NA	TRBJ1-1	TGTGCCAGCACTCCTGGCGGCAGGGCTACTGAAGCTTTCTTT	CASTPGGRATEAFF
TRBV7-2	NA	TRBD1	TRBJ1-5	TGTGCCAGCAGCCCCTATACAGGGGGCGGTCAGCCCCAGCATTTT	CASSPYTGGGQPQHF
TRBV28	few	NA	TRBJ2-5	TGTGCCAGCAGTTTTCGGGATACACAGCGGGACTTC	CASSFRDTQRDF